The present entry profiles one T cell receptor (beta chain) with its context. Since no conserved phenylalanine or tryptophan closes the CDR3, a read error is the likely cause. The DNA is left out, because the CDR3 cannot be placed on it with certainty; the CDR3 is given as TCRdb lists it. This table comes from immunoSEQ multiplex PCR, and its TCRdb copy is limited to in-frame clones, with some not included. The sample carries under 95,000 clones, 78% recorded once. This entry is derived from a study of radiotherapy plus CTLA-4 blockade in lung cancer. The wider study: In approximately 17% of patients, objective responses were seen; roughly 30% had disease control.

Enrolled patients, whose metastatic non-small-cell lung cancer was chemo-refractory, received focal radiation plus CTLA-4 blockade with ipilimumab. The sample consisted of peripheral blood, taken from a patient treated with radiotherapy plus ipilimumab. The sequence derives from a human donor with non-small cell lung cancer whose response to radiotherapy plus ipilimumab could not be evaluated. Some clones in this sample may be carry-over from other donors' samples.

CDR3 in amino acids: CALFQDRVSTL. This chain links TRBV30 with TRBJ1-2; the D call of TRBD1 is as the table states it, not checked on the DNA. The CDR3 extends over 11 residues, inclusive of both ends. Germline V gene lookup returns CDR1 GTSNPN and CDR2 SVGIG (reference sequence).